This TCR beta chain was found in a study of siplizumab effects on memory and regulatory T cells. A word on this clone: Its antigen is undetermined.

Study-wide findings and caveats: The study found that mappable alloreactive CD4+ clones averaged around 69% Treg-derived with siplizumab and roughly 27% in controls. A significant reduction in alloreactive sequences traceable to unstimulated CD4+ memory cells was produced by siplizumab. It seemed that naive T cells were more diverse than memory cells and were major contributors to the alloresponse.

Data came from immunoSEQ multiplex PCR; TCRdb stores just in-frame clones and leaves some out. Counted here are approximately 82,000 clones, about nine tenths occurring once; the ten biggest clones make up under 2%. CDR1 is KGHSH, CDR2 LQKENI, per germline. V gave up 2 bases and J gave up 1 base, with 9 bases separating them. The length of the CDR3 is 15 residues. The gene calls are TRBV18 and TRBJ2-1; D ambiguous. The specimen sequenced was Tregs sorted from blood. The clonotype originates from a human donor in good health. The CDR3 DNA reads as TGTGCCAGCTCACCAATAAAGGGATCCTACAATGAGCAGTTCTTC. Protein: CASSPIKGSYNEQFF.